These 28 T cell receptor beta chains were all obtained from the same sample, sequenced in a study of cytomegalovirus exposure and HLA in healthy donors. TCRdb's table, derived via immunoSEQ multiplex PCR, lists solely in-frame clones and lacks some. Seen here are hundreds of thousands of clones, approximately 86% observed once, and the top ten hold around 1.3%. Sequenced: PBMCs. The receptors derive from a woman in her twenties or thirties in good health and CMV-seropositive.

The V and J genes are TRBV2 and TRBJ2-7; D gene uncertain. The CDR3 has 16 amino acids. CDR1 is SNHLY, CDR2 FYNNEI, per germline. Trimming cost V 6 bases and J 3 bases, with 21 bases left between them. The CDR3 nucleotides are TGTGCCAGCAGCGTCCCCGAGGAGCAAGTCTACTACGAGCAGTACTTC. This sequence encodes CASSVPEEQVYYEQYF. Combining the CDR3 with reference TRBV2 and TRBJ2-7 gives the whole variable domain EPEVTQTPSHQVTQMGQEVILRCVPISNHLYFYWYRQILGQKVEFLVSFYNNEISEKSEIFDDQFSVERPDGSNFTLKIRSTKLEDSAMYFCASSVPEEQVYYEQYFGPGTRLTVT.

The gene calls are TRBV5-1 and TRBJ2-2; 7 bases are shared with TRBD1. Trimming cost V 6 bases and J 0 bases; bases outside gene matches: 5. Per germline, CDR1 SGHRS and CDR2 YFSETQ. The CDR3 loop spans 15 amino acids. For the CDR3, the DNA is TGCGCCAGCAACCCGGGACAGACGAACACCGGGGAGCTGTTTTTT. Protein product: CASNPGQTNTGELFF.

This clone was seen a handful of times. The chain has TRBV10-3 and TRBJ2-7; either TRBD1 or TRBD2 may supply D (5 bases each). The CDR3 totals 16 residues. The V gene's germline CDR1 is ENHRY and CDR2 SYGVKD. The ends were cut back, 8 bases at V and 2 bases at J, with 22 bases in the middle. The CDR3 nucleotides read TGTGCCATCGGTGGGACGGAACAGGAGTTACCCTACGAGCAGTACTTC. Translation gives CAIGGTEQELPYEQYF.

V and J are TRBV5-6 and TRBJ2-7; possibly TRBD1 for D (6 bases). CDR1 is SGHDT and CDR2 is YYEEEE in the germline V gene. Deletions cut 4 bases from V and 5 bases from J, with 19 bases between. The CDR3 is 15 residues long. CDR3 in DNA: TGTGCCAGCAGCGGATCACAGGGAATTCTTCACGAGCAGTACTTC. As protein: CASSGSQGILHEQYF.

This clone was counted a single time. The sample has other DNA sequences that encode this CDR3 too. The chain recombines TRBV7-2 with TRBJ1-1, with TRBD1 as a possible D gene (5 bases). The CDR3 spans 13 residues. Trimming shortened V by 3 bases and J by 4 bases, and 9 bases separated the two germline ends. Germline CDR1 and CDR2: SGHTA and FQGNSA. Here the CDR3 DNA reads TGTGCCAGCAGCTTTCAGGGTTCCACTGAAGCTTTCTTT. It yields the protein CASSFQGSTEAFF.

The chain employs TRBV6-1 and TRBJ2-7, with D tentatively TRBD2 (5 bases). The germline V gene has CDR1 MNHNS and CDR2 SASEGT. The CDR3 consists of 13 residues. V was pared by 6 bases and J by 7 bases, with 16 bases between. CDR3 protein: CASRKSRAGEQYF. The CDR3 region has the DNA TGTGCCAGCAGAAAAAGCCGGGCGGGTGAGCAGTACTTC.

This clone has only one observation. The DNA of the CDR3 is TGTGCCTGGAGTGTACTCCTCGCAGAGGATGGCTACACCTTC. It is translated as CAWSVLLAEDGYTF. This sequence joins TRBV30 and TRBJ1-2; D is unclear. Germline-derived CDR1 and CDR2 are GTSNPN and SVGIG (reference sequence). This CDR3 has 14 residues. V dropped 0 bases and J dropped 6 bases, with 14 bases sitting between them.

V usage is TRBV5-1 and J usage is TRBJ2-3; D perhaps matches TRBD1 (5 bases). V was shortened by 4 bases and J by 3 bases, with 9 bases between the two germline ends. This CDR3 has 13 amino acids. Per the germline V gene, CDR1 is SGHRS and CDR2 is YFSETQ. The CDR3 coding sequence is TGCGCCAGCAGCATGGCAGGGACAGATACGCAGTATTTT. Protein product: CASSMAGTDTQYF.

The rearrangement joins TRBV27 to TRBJ1-2; 7 bases fit TRBD1. Germline CDR1 reads MNHEY; CDR2 reads SMNVEV (reference sequence). The CDR3 spans 15 residues. V lost 5 bases, J lost 3 bases, and 9 bases stayed unmatched. The chain's CDR3 is CASSTARGADYGYTF. CDR3 coding DNA: TGTGCCAGCAGTACAGCCAGGGGGGCCGACTATGGCTACACCTTC.

The CDR3 coding sequence is TGTGCCAGCAGTTTGTCTGACACCAGCGGGGTACAGTTCTTC. Amino acids: CASSLSDTSGVQFF. The genes are TRBV27 and TRBJ2-1; 7 bases are shared with TRBD2. The CDR3 has 14 residues. V lost 3 bases to trimming and J lost 13 bases; unmatched junction nucleotides: 12. Per the germline V gene, CDR1 is MNHEY and CDR2 is SMNVEV (reference sequence).

This sequence joins TRBV4-1 and TRBJ1-1; tentatively, D is TRBD1 (5 bases). CDR1 is MGHRA and CDR2 is YSYEKL in the germline V gene. V lost 4 bases, J lost 2 bases, and 11 bases lay in between. This CDR3 is built from 14 residues. The CDR3 DNA follows: TGCGCCAGCAGCCCGTTAAGGACAAACACTGAAGCTTTCTTT. Amino acids: CASSPLRTNTEAFF.

The chain links TRBV28 to TRBJ2-2; the match to TRBD1 covers 9 bases. The V gene end was trimmed by 4 bases and the J gene end by 5 bases; junction bases not matched to a gene: 2. The germline gives CDR1 MDHEN, CDR2 SYDVKM. This CDR3 has 14 residues. DNA of the CDR3: TGTGCCAGCAGTTCGACAGGGGGAACCGGGGAGCTGTTTTTT. Translating it yields CASSSTGGTGELFF.

The CDR3 loop reads CASKEGGGLYF. CDR3 nucleotides: TGTGCCAGCAAGGAGGGCGGTGGTTTGTACTTC. The chain joins TRBV2 to TRBJ2-7, with D possibly TRBD2 on 6 matching bases. The CDR3 has 11 residues. Germline V gene data show CDR1 as SNHLY and CDR2 as FYNNEI. The V gene lost 7 bases and the J gene lost 12 bases, with 16 bases spanning the gap.

This clone was detected once. The chain employs TRBV27 and TRBJ2-3; TRBD1 might be the D (5 bases). The CDR3 totals 15 residues. Deletions cut 2 bases from V and 5 bases from J, with 14 bases between. CDR1 and CDR2 from the germline V gene are MNHEY and SMNVEV (reference sequence). In nucleotides, the CDR3 is TGTGCCAGCAGTTTAGACCAGCCAGGGAAAGATACGCAGTATTTT. It encodes CASSLDQPGKDTQYF.

The gene calls are TRBV5-1 and TRBJ2-1, with 9 bases aligning to TRBD1. This CDR3 is built from 15 residues. The V and J ends lost 3 bases and 8 bases, in that order; junction bases with no gene match: 9. Germline V gene sequence: CDR1 SGHRS, CDR2 YFSETQ. The CDR3 loop reads CASSSPGQGGYEQFF. The DNA of the CDR3 is TGCGCCAGCAGCTCTCCGGGACAGGGAGGATATGAGCAGTTCTTC. The full variable domain, with the rest looked up from reference TRBV5-1 and TRBJ2-1, is KAGVTQTPRYLIKTRGQQVTLSCSPISGHRSVSWYQQTPGQGLQFLFEYFSETQRNKGNFPGRFSGRQFSNSRSEMNVSTLELGDSALYLCASSSPGQGGYEQFFGPGTRLTVL.

The chain uses TRBV30 and TRBJ1-2; no clear D. The CDR3 totals 13 residues. Trimming stripped 1 base from V and 4 bases from J, with 10 bases between. The germline gives CDR1 GTSNPN, CDR2 SVGIG (reference sequence). CDR3 residues: CAWSAAGIYGYTF. The CDR3 DNA sequence: TGTGCCTGGAGTGCAGCGGGAATCTATGGCTACACCTTC.

CDR3 sequence (DNA): TGTGCCACCAGCAGAGATCAGGCCTCCTTTGGGACAGATACGCAGTATTTT. It codes for CATSRDQASFGTDTQYF. The J gene is TRBJ2-3, the V gene TRBV15; no definite D call. The V gene lost 0 bases and the J gene lost 3 bases, with 16 bases spanning the gap. The CDR3 spans 17 residues. Germline loops: CDR1 LNHNV, CDR2 YYDKDF (reference sequence).

The J gene is TRBJ2-7, the V gene TRBV6-6, with 12 bases matching TRBD2. The CDR3 covers 16 residues. The germline gives CDR1 MNHNY, CDR2 SVGAGI (reference sequence). After removal of 6 bases from V and 4 bases from J, the junction contained 10 bases not matched to a gene. CDR3 sequence reads: CASSLAGGLAGYEQYF. DNA of the CDR3: TGTGCCAGCAGCCTAGCGGGAGGGTTGGCTGGGTACGAGCAGTACTTC.

In nucleotides, the CDR3 is TGTGCCAGCAGCTTAGACAGAGAAGCTTTCTTT. As protein: CASSLDREAFF. The gene calls are TRBV11-2 and TRBJ1-1, with D unclear. The CDR3 length is 11 residues. Trimming removed 0 bases from V and 8 bases from J, with 4 bases in between. Germline CDR1 is SGHAT and CDR2 is FQNNGV.

This chain joins TRBV28 and TRBJ2-5, with 7 bases that match TRBD1. With 6 bases clipped from V and 5 bases from J, the junction kept 9 bases outside the gene matches. The CDR3 runs 14 residues. Germline CDR1 reads MDHEN; CDR2 reads SYDVKM. CDR3 sequence: CASRASDRVETQYF. CDR3 bases: TGTGCCAGCAGAGCTTCTGACAGGGTGGAGACCCAGTACTTC.

The rearrangement uses TRBV19 and TRBJ1-4; 9 nucleotides align to TRBD1. The CDR3 contains 15 residues. V lost 6 bases and J lost 3; bases outside the gene matches: 5. The germline V gene encodes CDR1 LNHDA and CDR2 SQIVND (reference sequence). The CDR3 loop is CASRDRGAPNEKLFF. CDR3 nucleotide sequence: TGTGCCAGTAGGGACAGGGGAGCGCCTAATGAAAAACTGTTTTTT.

The rearrangement uses TRBV28 and TRBJ2-2, with D tentatively TRBD2 (6 bases). The V end lost 3 bases, the J end lost 8 bases, and 16 bases lay between the germline ends. Germline V gene lookup returns CDR1 MDHEN and CDR2 SYDVKM. The CDR3 contains 15 residues. This chain's CDR3 is CASSFLSGGTGELFF. In DNA form, the CDR3 reads TGTGCCAGCAGTTTTCTGTCAGGAGGGACTGGGGAGCTGTTTTTT.

A single count supports this clone. This chain uses TRBV10-2 with TRBJ2-7; 7 bases line up with TRBD1. The germline gives CDR1 WSHSY, CDR2 SAAADI. The trim removed 7 bases at V and 2 bases at J, leaving 5 bases unmatched. The CDR3 contains 13 residues. CDR3 in amino acids: CASNRDRPYEQYF. The CDR3 DNA is TGCGCCAGCAATAGGGACAGACCCTACGAGCAGTACTTC.

This chain uses TRBV27 with TRBJ2-1, with a possible D match to TRBD2 (5 bases). The CDR3 totals 15 residues. V gave up 3 bases and J gave up 3 bases, with 12 bases separating them. In germline, CDR1 is MNHEY, CDR2 SMNVEV (reference sequence). The CDR3 bases are TGTGCCAGCAGTTTGTCGCTAGCTGGCTACAATGAGCAGTTCTTC. This codes for CASSLSLAGYNEQFF.

The gene calls are TRBV15 and TRBJ2-1; unclear D gene. CDR3 length: 11 amino acids. Trimming stripped 5 bases from V and 6 bases from J, with 5 bases between. Per germline, CDR1 LNHNV and CDR2 YYDKDF (reference sequence). CDR3: CATSSRNEQFF. CDR3 sequence (DNA): TGTGCCACCAGCTCCCGCAATGAGCAGTTCTTC.

The V and J genes are TRBV14 and TRBJ2-3, with TRBD1 as a possible D gene (5 bases). This CDR3 is 14 amino acids long. V was trimmed by 3 bases and J by 1 base, leaving 8 bases between them. Germline V lookup: CDR1 SGHDN, CDR2 FVKESK. The CDR3 loop reads CASSQLQGTDTQYF. DNA for the CDR3: TGTGCCAGCAGCCAGTTACAGGGCACAGATACGCAGTATTTT.

J is TRBJ2-3 and V is TRBV10-3; TRBD2 aligns across 10 bases. The CDR3 extends over 16 amino acids. J lost 1 base, V lost 0 bases, and 1 base had no gene match. CDR1 is ENHRY, CDR2 SYGVKD, per germline. The CDR3 DNA reads as TGTGCCATCAGTGAGTCCCTAGCGGGGGGCACAGATACGCAGTATTTT. Residues: CAISESLAGGTDTQYF.

This clone was seen more than once but under ten times. The gene calls are TRBV11-3 and TRBJ2-7; possible D gene TRBD1, 6 bases. The V gene lost 8 bases and the J gene lost 3 bases, with 11 bases spanning the gap. Germline CDR1 is SGHNT and CDR2 is YENEEA. The CDR3 is made up of 12 amino acids. CDR3 sequence: CASASQGYEQYF. CDR3 nucleotides: TGTGCCAGCGCCTCACAGGGCTACGAGCAGTACTTC. The full variable domain, completed using reference TRBV11-3 and TRBJ2-7, is EAGVVQSPRYKIIEKKQPVAFWCNPISGHNTLYWYLQNLGQGPELLIRYENEEAVDDSQLPKDRFSAERLKGVDSTLKIQPAELGDSAVYLCASASQGYEQYFGPGTRLTVT.